A selection of T cell receptor beta chains follows, all from one sample in a study of T cell responses to AZD1222 COVID-19 vaccine. Sequencing was performed with immunoSEQ multiplex PCR; in TCRdb, only in-frame clones are kept and a portion is missing. Here the sample spans approximately 150,000 clones, more than 85% being singletons. Here the sequenced sample was peripheral blood, taken on day 0 of AZD1222 vaccination. These receptor sequences come from an adult in good health. Both conserved end residues are part of each CDR3. The order of the fields is J gene, clone size, D gene, V gene, CDR3 protein, CDR3 DNA. The D gene is left open where the match is weak. Size is stated for part of the rows, as once, few or many counts, or as a class when the clone is expanded.

TRBJ1-3	NA	NA	TRBV12-3/TRBV12-4	CASSLIAGNTIYF	TGTGCCAGCAGTTTGATCGCTGGAAACACCATATATTTT
TRBJ1-6	once	TRBD1	TRBV2	CASDRDRGDSPLHF	TGTGCCAGCGACCGGGACAGGGGGGATTCACCCCTCCACTTT
TRBJ1-5	NA	NA	TRBV2	CAGSAGNQPQHF	TGCGCAGGTTCGGCAGGAAATCAGCCCCAGCATTTT
TRBJ2-3	NA	NA	TRBV7-2	CASSPRARDTQYF	TGTGCCAGCAGCCCCCGGGCTAGAGATACGCAGTATTTT
TRBJ2-7	NA	NA	TRBV27	CASSLRPVFEQYF	TGTGCCAGCAGTTTACGACCTGTCTTCGAGCAGTACTTC
TRBJ2-4	NA	NA	TRBV14	CASSHRRQGKNIQYF	TGTGCCAGCAGCCACCGGAGGCAGGGTAAAAACATTCAGTACTTC
TRBJ1-1	NA	NA	TRBV2	CASTRDTPNTEAFF	TGTGCCAGCACCCGGGACACCCCGAACACTGAAGCTTTCTTT
TRBJ1-2	NA	TRBD1	TRBV4-1	CASSQDRGQGYGYTF	TGCGCCAGCAGCCAAGATCGGGGACAGGGGTATGGCTACACCTTC
TRBJ1-2	NA	NA	TRBV28	CASSLQGNYGYTF	TGTGCCAGCAGTTTACAGGGGAACTATGGCTACACCTTC
TRBJ2-2	NA	NA	TRBV14	CASSQDLGTGELFF	TGTGCCAGCAGCCAAGATCTGGGCACCGGGGAGCTGTTTTTT
TRBJ2-3	NA	TRBD2	TRBV24-1	CATSDLPAGGPATQYF	TGTGCCACCAGTGATTTACCAGCGGGAGGGCCGGCTACGCAGTATTTT
TRBJ1-1	NA	NA	TRBV6-5	CASSTVPNTEAFF	TGTGCCAGCAGCACCGTTCCGAACACTGAAGCTTTCTTT
TRBJ2-3	NA	TRBD2	TRBV7-6	CASSLLSGGAADTQYF	TGTGCCAGCAGCCTCCTTAGCGGGGGGGCCGCAGATACGCAGTATTTT
TRBJ2-7	NA	TRBD2	TRBV19	CASSELAGSSYEQYF	TGTGCCAGTAGTGAGCTAGCGGGAAGCTCCTACGAGCAGTACTTC
TRBJ1-6	NA	TRBD1	TRBV7-2	CASSLDRGEESPLHF	TGTGCCAGCAGCTTAGACAGGGGAGAAGAATCACCCCTCCACTTT
TRBJ2-5	NA	NA	TRBV7-2	CASSLRGGGKETQYF	TGTGCCAGCAGCCTCCGAGGTGGGGGAAAAGAGACCCAGTACTTC
TRBJ2-6	NA	NA	TRBV12-5	CASGWNGSTTGANVLTF	TGTGCTAGTGGTTGGAACGGGAGTACTACTGGGGCCAACGTCCTGACTTTC
TRBJ1-3	NA	NA	TRBV9	CASSVASSSSGNTIYF	TGTGCCAGCAGCGTAGCTTCGTCCAGCTCTGGAAACACCATATATTTT
TRBJ1-5	NA	TRBD1	TRBV6-5	CASTKGQGNQPQHF	TGTGCCAGCACCAAGGGACAGGGCAATCAGCCCCAGCATTTT
TRBJ2-5	NA	TRBD1	TRBV25-1	CASTPPGQVETQYF	TGTGCCAGCACCCCCCCAGGACAGGTGGAGACCCAGTACTTC
TRBJ2-2	once	NA	TRBV7-3	CASSLGQGELFF	TGTGCCAGCAGCTTAGGGCAAGGGGAGCTGTTTTTT
TRBJ1-5	NA	NA	TRBV24-1	CATSDQGRLNQPQHF	TGTGCCACCAGTGACCAAGGACGGCTCAATCAGCCCCAGCATTTT
TRBJ2-7	NA	TRBD1	TRBV18	CASSPETGGDEQYF	TGTGCCAGCTCACCAGAGACAGGGGGCGACGAGCAGTACTTC
TRBJ2-3	NA	TRBD2	TRBV9	CASSSSGGRPSTDTQYF	TGTGCCAGCAGCTCTAGCGGGGGCCGGCCTAGCACAGATACGCAGTATTTT
TRBJ1-5	NA	TRBD1	TRBV12-5	CASGTIGDRINQPQHF	TGTGCTAGTGGCACGATAGGGGACAGGATTAATCAGCCCCAGCATTTT
TRBJ2-1	NA	TRBD2	TRBV19	CASSIMYGGGGRTYNEQFF	TGTGCCAGTAGTATTATGTATGGTGGCGGGGGGCGGACCTACAATGAGCAGTTCTTC
TRBJ1-6	NA	NA	TRBV7-2	CASSGGNSNSPLHF	TGTGCCAGCAGCGGAGGGAATTCAAATTCACCCCTCCACTTT
TRBJ2-5	once	NA	TRBV14	CASSQVGAETQYF	TGTGCCAGCAGCCAGGTGGGAGCAGAGACCCAGTACTTC
TRBJ1-1	NA	NA	TRBV9	CASSFGGKMNTEAFF	TGTGCCAGCAGTTTTGGGGGGAAGATGAACACTGAAGCTTTCTTT
TRBJ1-3	NA	NA	TRBV7-2	CASSLATGTAGGNTIYF	TGTGCCAGCAGCTTAGCGACGGGAACGGCGGGAGGAAACACCATATATTTT
TRBJ2-1	NA	NA	TRBV4-3	CASSQELGSYNEQFF	TGCGCCAGCAGCCAAGAACTGGGGAGTTACAATGAGCAGTTCTTC
TRBJ2-3	NA	NA	TRBV5-4	CASSLGWGQWTGTDTQYF	TGTGCCAGCAGCTTGGGGTGGGGGCAATGGACGGGCACAGATACGCAGTATTTT